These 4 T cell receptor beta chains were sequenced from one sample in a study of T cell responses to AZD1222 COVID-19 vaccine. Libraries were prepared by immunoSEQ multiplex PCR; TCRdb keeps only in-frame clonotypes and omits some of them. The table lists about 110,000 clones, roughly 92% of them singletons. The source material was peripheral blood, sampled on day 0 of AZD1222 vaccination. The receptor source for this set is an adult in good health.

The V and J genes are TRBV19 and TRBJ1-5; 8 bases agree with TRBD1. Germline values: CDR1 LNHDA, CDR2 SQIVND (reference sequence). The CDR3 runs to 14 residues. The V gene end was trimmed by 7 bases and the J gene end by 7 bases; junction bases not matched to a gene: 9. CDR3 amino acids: CASKQDREGQPQHF. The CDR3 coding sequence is TGTGCCAGTAAGCAGGACAGGGAGGGACAGCCCCAGCATTTT.

The CDR3 DNA reads TGCGCCAGCAGCTTCGGGTCTTCCTACGAGCAGTACTTC. This sequence encodes CASSFGSSYEQYF. The chain uses TRBV5-1 and TRBJ2-7; the D is unclear. This CDR3 region has 13 residues. Germline CDR1 is SGHRS and CDR2 is YFSETQ. Trimming pared 2 bases from V and 1 base from J, leaving 7 bases between.

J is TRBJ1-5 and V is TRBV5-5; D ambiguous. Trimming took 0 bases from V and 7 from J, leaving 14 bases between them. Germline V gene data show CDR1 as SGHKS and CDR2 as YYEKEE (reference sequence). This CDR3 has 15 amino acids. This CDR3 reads CASSLEYGPSQPQHF. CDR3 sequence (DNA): TGTGCCAGCAGCTTGGAATATGGCCCCTCACAGCCCCAGCATTTT. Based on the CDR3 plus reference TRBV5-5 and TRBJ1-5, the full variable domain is DAGVTQSPTHLIKTRGQQVTLRCSPISGHKSVSWYQQVLGQGPQFIFQYYEKEERGRGNFPDRFSARQFPNYSSELNVNALLLGDSALYLCASSLEYGPSQPQHFGDGTRLSIL.

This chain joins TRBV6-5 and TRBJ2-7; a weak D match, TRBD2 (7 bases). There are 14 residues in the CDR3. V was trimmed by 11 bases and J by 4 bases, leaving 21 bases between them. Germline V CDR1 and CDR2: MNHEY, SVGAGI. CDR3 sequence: CARGLGGGGYEQYF. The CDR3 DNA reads TGTGCCCGCGGTTTGGGGGGGGGCGGGTACGAGCAGTACTTC.